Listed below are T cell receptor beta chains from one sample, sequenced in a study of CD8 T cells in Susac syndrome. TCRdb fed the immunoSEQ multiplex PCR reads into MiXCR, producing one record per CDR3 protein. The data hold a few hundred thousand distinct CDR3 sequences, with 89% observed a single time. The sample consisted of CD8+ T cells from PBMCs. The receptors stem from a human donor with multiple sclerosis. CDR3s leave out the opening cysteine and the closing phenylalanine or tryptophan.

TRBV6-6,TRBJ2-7,ASREVSPYEQY
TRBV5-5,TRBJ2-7,ASSQGARQEQY
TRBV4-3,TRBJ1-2,ASSQDSGVGYGYT
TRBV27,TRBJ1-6,ASSRIEPNSPLH
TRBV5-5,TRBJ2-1,ASSIRDGYNEQF
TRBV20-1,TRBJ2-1,SARSGRGDNEQF
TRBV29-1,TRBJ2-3,SVRTGPTQY
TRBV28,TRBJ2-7,ASSLPPDSPYEQY
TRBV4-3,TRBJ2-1,ASSQVLAGVYNEQF
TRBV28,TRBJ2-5,ASSMPLAGETQY
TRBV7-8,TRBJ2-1,ASSLPNQRYEQF
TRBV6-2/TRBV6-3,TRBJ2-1,ASSYAPTYNEQF
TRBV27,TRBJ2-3,ASSFGSIRTDTQY
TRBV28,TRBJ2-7,ASSSSLSSYEQY
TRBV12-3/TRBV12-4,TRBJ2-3,ASSFSGGYQQGNTQY
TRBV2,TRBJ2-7,ASSEGWLAGGVYEQY
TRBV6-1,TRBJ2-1,ASSEGNNAGEQF
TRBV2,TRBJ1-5,ASSESARGFSNQPQH
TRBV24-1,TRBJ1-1,ATSEPPLNTEAF
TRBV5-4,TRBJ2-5,ASSSGLAQETQY
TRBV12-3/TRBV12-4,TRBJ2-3,ASSRDFLTDTQY
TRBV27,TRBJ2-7,ASSHGTGGVYEQY
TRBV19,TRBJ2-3,ASSIGPDTQY
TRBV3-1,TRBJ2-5,ASSQDGAWGLQETQY
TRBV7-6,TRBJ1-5,ASSHGSSNQPQH
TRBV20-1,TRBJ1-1,SAIRATQAF
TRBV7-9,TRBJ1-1,ASSPTTYEAF
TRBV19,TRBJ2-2,ASSMGPPFPTGELF
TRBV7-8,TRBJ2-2,ASSLLGQQNTGELF
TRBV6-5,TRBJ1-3,ASRRRQVGNTIY
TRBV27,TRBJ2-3,ASSPIAGGPTDTQY
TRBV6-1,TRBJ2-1,ASSEGKLHEQF
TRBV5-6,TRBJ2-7,ASSLAITGYSYEQY
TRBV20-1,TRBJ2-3,SARSSGPLDTQY
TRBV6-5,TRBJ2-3,ASSYVPTDPNPDTQY
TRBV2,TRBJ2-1,ASREKAGGSYNEQF
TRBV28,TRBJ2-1,ASSSLIPYNEQF
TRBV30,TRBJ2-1,AWSTLAGPYNEQF
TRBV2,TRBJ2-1,ASSNPEGGHLGEQF
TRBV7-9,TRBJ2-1,ASSLRGRNEQF
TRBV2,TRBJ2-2,ASSEPGGRGRWTGELF
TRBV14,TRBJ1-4,ASSQGTDFNEKLF
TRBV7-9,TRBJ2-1,ASSSGTSHNEQF
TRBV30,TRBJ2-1,ALGQGAMGQF
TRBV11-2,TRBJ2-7,ASSLGARLRDRGREQY
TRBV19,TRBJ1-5,ASSQTNSNQPQH
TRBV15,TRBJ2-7,ATSVRVSSYEQY
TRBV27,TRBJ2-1,ASSQGSNEQF